The 27 T cell receptor beta chains reported below all come from one sample, sequenced in a study of shared clonotypes between healthy human individuals. Some clones are missing from TCRdb's copy, which holds only in-frame ones; the method was immunoSEQ multiplex PCR. The table includes about 2,100,000 clones, just over 90% detected once. The naive CD8 population came from CD45RO-negative cells selected for CCR7, without terminally differentiated effector memory CD45RA+ cells. The sequenced sample was naive CD8+ T cells from PBMCs. The receptor source for this set is a young man in good health. Some clones in this sample may be carry-over from other donors' samples.

The chain is built from TRBV27 and TRBJ2-6; D remains unclear. Trimming pared 3 bases from V and 3 bases from J, leaving 6 bases between. Looked up from germline, CDR1 is MNHEY and CDR2 is SMNVEV (reference sequence). The CDR3 runs 14 residues. The CDR3 reads CASSLTFGANVLTF. For the CDR3, the DNA is TGTGCCAGCAGTTTGACCTTTGGGGCCAACGTCCTGACTTTC.

The CDR3 loop is CASSQDWRGTTSYEQYF. In nucleotides, the CDR3 is TGCGCCAGCAGCCAAGACTGGCGCGGGACTACTTCCTACGAGCAGTACTTC. The rearrangement joins TRBV4-3 to TRBJ2-7; 7 bases line up with TRBD2. Trimming removed 0 bases from V and 1 base from J; junction bases left unmatched: 9. This CDR3 contains 17 residues. The germline V gene encodes CDR1 LGHNA and CDR2 YSLEER.

The V and J genes are TRBV15 and TRBJ1-1, with D hard to call. Trimming took off 8 bases at V and 0 bases at J, with 7 bases between the two ends. The CDR3 spans 12 residues. The germline gives CDR1 LNHNV, CDR2 YYDKDF (reference sequence). DNA of the CDR3: TGTGCCACCGGGCATATGAACACTGAAGCTTTCTTT. Translation gives CATGHMNTEAFF.

The J gene is TRBJ2-7, the V gene TRBV27; 9 bases are a match to TRBD2. Trimming at V came to 5 bases and at J to 6 bases, leaving 14 bases not matched to a gene. Germline V gene lookup returns CDR1 MNHEY and CDR2 SMNVEV (reference sequence). The CDR3 extends over 16 amino acids. The CDR3, as DNA: TGTGCCAGCAGTCCCGGGAAGATAGCGGGAGTAGGCGAGCAGTACTTC. Its protein product is CASSPGKIAGVGEQYF.

This sequence joins TRBV7-9 and TRBJ2-7; D gene ambiguous. With 8 bases removed from V and 2 bases from J, the gap between germline ends came to 10 bases. This CDR3 contains 12 residues. CDR1 is SEHNR and CDR2 is FQNEAQ in the germline V gene (reference sequence). CDR3 amino acids: CASHSGPYEQYF. The CDR3 DNA reads TGTGCCAGCCATTCTGGACCCTACGAGCAGTACTTC.

The chain combines TRBV6-1 with TRBJ2-7; 10 positions match TRBD1. Germline V gene lookup returns CDR1 MNHNS and CDR2 SASEGT. CDR3 size: 14 residues. V shed 3 bases and J 6 bases; nucleotides not matched to a gene: 5. CDR3 loop: CASSEDRGSSEQYF. CDR3 coding DNA: TGTGCCAGCAGTGAGGACAGGGGGTCGTCCGAGCAGTACTTC.

The V call is TRBV5-4, the J call TRBJ2-1; the D gene is possibly TRBD1 (5 bases). V was pared by 4 bases and J by 6 bases, with 20 bases between. Germline V gives CDR1 SGHNT, CDR2 YYREEE (reference sequence). This CDR3 contains 16 residues. CDR3 in amino acids: CASSPSPSFGANEQFF. The CDR3, as DNA: TGTGCCAGCAGCCCGAGTCCCAGTTTTGGGGCCAATGAGCAGTTCTTC.

The chain joins TRBV6-1 to TRBJ2-1, with 10 nucleotides matching TRBD1. Per germline, CDR1 MNHNS and CDR2 SASEGT. J lost 7 bases, V lost 6 bases, and 9 bases had no gene match. The CDR3 sequence is 15 residues long. DNA for the CDR3: TGTGCCAGCAGCGCCGACAGGGGGCGGGTGAATGAGCAGTTCTTC. Protein sequence: CASSADRGRVNEQFF.

This chain joins TRBV27 and TRBJ1-2; D is undetermined. The length of the CDR3 is 13 residues. Deletions cut 0 bases from V and 4 bases from J, with 6 bases between. Germline-derived CDR1 and CDR2 are MNHEY and SMNVEV (reference sequence). CDR3 DNA: TGTGCCAGCAGTTTATCCCCCCCCTATGGCTACACCTTC. It is translated as CASSLSPPYGYTF.

A single count supports this clone. The V gene is TRBV5-4, the J gene TRBJ2-2; D is possibly TRBD2 (7 bases). The CDR3 contains 18 residues. Looked up from germline, CDR1 is SGHNT and CDR2 is YYREEE (reference sequence). The V and J ends lost 3 bases and 6 bases respectively, with 24 bases between them. This CDR3 is CASSSGGPGYGVPGELFF. CDR3 DNA sequence: TGTGCCAGCAGCTCCGGGGGGCCAGGGTATGGTGTCCCCGGGGAGCTGTTTTTT.

In DNA, the CDR3 is TGTGCCAGCAGCACGGACAGGGGGACCTACGAGCAGTACTTC. This translates into CASSTDRGTYEQYF. The chain recombines TRBV7-8 with TRBJ2-7; 10 bases map to TRBD1. This CDR3 comprises 14 residues. Germline CDR1 and CDR2: SGHVS and FQNEAQ. With 5 bases clipped from V and 2 bases from J, the junction kept 3 bases outside the gene matches.

This chain joins TRBV20-1 and TRBJ1-2; unclear D gene. Trimming shortened V by 6 bases and J by 5 bases, and 7 bases separated the two germline ends. The CDR3 runs 10 residues. Germline V gene sequence: CDR1 DFQATT, CDR2 SNEGSKA (reference sequence). CDR3 region: CSANTYGYTF. CDR3 bases: TGCAGTGCCAACACATATGGCTACACCTTC.

V usage is TRBV15 and J usage is TRBJ1-1; TRBD1 might be the D (5 bases). CDR1 is LNHNV, CDR2 YYDKDF, per germline (reference sequence). Trimming stripped 9 bases from V and 3 bases from J, with 11 bases between. This CDR3 has 12 amino acids. CDR3 sequence reads: CATRDGYTEAFF. The CDR3, as DNA: TGTGCCACACGGGACGGATACACTGAAGCTTTCTTT.

The chain employs TRBV7-9 and TRBJ2-3, with D perhaps TRBD1 (5 bases). Trimming shortened V by 5 bases and J by 0 bases, and 6 bases separated the two germline ends. CDR3 length: 13 residues. Germline CDR1 SEHNR, CDR2 FQNEAQ (reference sequence). CDR3 region: CASSAGSTDTQYF. The DNA of the CDR3 is TGTGCCAGCAGCGCAGGGAGCACAGATACGCAGTATTTT.

The rearrangement uses TRBV7-9 and TRBJ1-5; D gene unclear. Trimming left V 3 bases short and J 4 bases short, with 13 bases between. This CDR3 region has 15 residues. CDR1 is SEHNR, CDR2 FQNEAQ, per germline (reference sequence). The CDR3 reads CASSFGGSQNQPQHF. CDR3 DNA: TGTGCCAGCAGCTTTGGTGGGAGTCAGAATCAGCCCCAGCATTTT.

The chain couples TRBV9 to TRBJ1-1; the D is unclear. Trimming cost V 4 bases and J 1 base, with 5 bases left between them. CDR1 and CDR2 from the germline V gene are SGDLS and YYNGEE. CDR3 length: 12 amino acids. DNA for the CDR3: TGTGCCAGCAGCAACAGGAACACTGAAGCTTTCTTT. It encodes CASSNRNTEAFF.

This sequence joins TRBV10-3 and TRBJ2-7; no clear D. V lost 7 bases and J lost 1, with 14 bases in between. The CDR3 covers 14 residues. The V gene's germline CDR1 is ENHRY and CDR2 SYGVKD. The CDR3 DNA reads as TGTGCCATCACAGAGATCCTGGGGTCCTACGAGCAGTACTTC. Translation: CAITEILGSYEQYF.

The chain combines TRBV27 with TRBJ2-5, with 7 bases identical to TRBD1. Trimming cost V 5 bases and J 4 bases; bases outside gene matches: 4. Germline V gives CDR1 MNHEY, CDR2 SMNVEV (reference sequence). The CDR3 is 13 amino acids. CDR3 coding DNA: TGTGCCAGCAGTGAAAGGACAGGAGAGACCCAGTACTTC. It encodes CASSERTGETQYF.

V usage is TRBV25-1 and J usage is TRBJ2-3; no reliable D call. The CDR3 has 15 amino acids. Germline CDR1 is MGHDK and CDR2 is SYGVNS. Trimming left V 2 bases short and J 2 bases short, with 11 bases between. The CDR3 region is CASSETSQTTDTQYF. For the CDR3, the DNA is TGTGCCAGCAGTGAAACCAGTCAGACCACAGATACGCAGTATTTT.

The chain couples TRBV7-9 to TRBJ2-7; D perhaps matches TRBD2 (5 bases). The CDR3 consists of 15 residues. Trimming pared 1 base from V and 2 bases from J, leaving 12 bases between. CDR1 and CDR2 (germline): SEHNR, FQNEAQ (reference sequence). This CDR3 reads CASSLGGQSPYEQYF. The DNA of the CDR3 is TGTGCCAGCAGCTTAGGAGGGCAGTCCCCCTACGAGCAGTACTTC.

Of note for this clone: Other nucleotide sequences in the sample specify the same CDR3. The rearrangement joins TRBV6-5 to TRBJ1-2; D is uncertain. The CDR3 runs 13 residues. V shed 2 bases and J shed 4 bases, with 8 bases lying between them. Germline lookup yields CDR1 MNHEY and CDR2 SVGAGI. The CDR3 DNA sequence: TGTGCCAGCAGTTACGGCGGGTCCTATGGCTACACCTTC. Protein product: CASSYGGSYGYTF.

V and J are TRBV27 and TRBJ2-7; the D gene is possibly TRBD2 (5 bases). The CDR3 covers 13 residues. Trimming pared 8 bases from V and 0 bases from J, leaving 11 bases between. Germline V gene lookup returns CDR1 MNHEY and CDR2 SMNVEV (reference sequence). The CDR3 region is CASSDFPSYEQYF. Here the CDR3 DNA reads TGTGCCAGCTCGGACTTCCCCTCCTACGAGCAGTACTTC.

This chain joins TRBV5-1 and TRBJ1-3; D ambiguous. CDR3 length: 14 residues. Germline V gives CDR1 SGHRS, CDR2 YFSETQ. Trimming shortened V by 3 bases and J by 2 bases, and 9 bases separated the two germline ends. The CDR3 is CASSSRTAGNTIYF. The CDR3 DNA is TGCGCCAGCAGCTCCCGGACGGCTGGAAACACCATATATTTT.

The chain employs TRBV4-3 and TRBJ1-2; 9 nucleotides agree with TRBD1. CDR1 is LGHNA and CDR2 is YSLEER in the germline V gene. There are 15 residues in the CDR3. V was clipped by 1 base and J by 5 bases; unmatched bases: 5. CDR3 loop: CASSQGQGDSYGYTF. The DNA for the CDR3 is TGCGCCAGCAGCCAAGGACAGGGGGATTCGTATGGCTACACCTTC.

V usage is TRBV7-3 and J usage is TRBJ2-1; D call uncertain. The germline CDR1 and CDR2 sequences are SGHTA and FQGTGA. The CDR3 spans 13 residues. V shed 5 bases and J shed 9 bases, with 14 bases lying between them. CDR3 loop: CASSPVLGREQFF. The CDR3 region has the DNA TGTGCCAGCAGCCCCGTGCTGGGCCGTGAGCAGTTCTTC.

The chain employs TRBV18 and TRBJ2-7; 11 bases are shared with TRBD2. The CDR3 totals 14 residues. Unmatched junction bases numbered 5, after V lost 1 base and J lost 9 bases. The germline V gene encodes CDR1 KGHSH and CDR2 LQKENI. The CDR3 bases are TGTGCCAGCTCACCACTAGCGGGAGGGCCCCGGCAGTACTTC. This encodes CASSPLAGGPRQYF.

This chain connects TRBV11-2 to TRBJ2-1; the match to TRBD1 covers 9 bases. With V trimmed by 1 base and J by 3 bases, 4 bases remained unmatched. In germline, CDR1 is SGHAT, CDR2 FQNNGV. This CDR3 contains 16 residues. CDR3 protein: CASSLGRGQGYNEQFF. The DNA of the CDR3 is TGTGCCAGCAGCTTAGGTAGGGGACAGGGCTACAATGAGCAGTTCTTC. Looking up the rest from reference TRBV11-2 and TRBJ2-1 gives the full variable domain: EAGVAQSPRYKIIEKRQSVAFWCNPISGHATLYWYQQILGQGPKLLIQFQNNGVVDDSQLPKDRFSAERLKGVDSTLKIQPAKLEDSAVYLCASSLGRGQGYNEQFFGPGTRLTVL.